These 4 T cell receptor beta chains originate from one sample sequenced in a study of HIV-infected patients and healthy controls. No cell fractionation was done, so the repertoire covers all unsorted peripheral blood T cells. 500 ng RNA was reverse transcribed with alpha and beta constant-region primers. Alpha and beta chain libraries were made separately by chain-specific third strand synthesis with multiplexing indices. TCRdb used MiXCR to reprocess the 5' RACE reads, holding one entry per CDR3 protein. This table holds about 10,000 distinct CDR3 sequences, over 7% found once. Specimen: blood. These receptors all come from an adult in good health.

This clonotype has just a few counts. In nucleotides, the CDR3 is TGCAGTGCTAGAGTCCGGGACAGAGGGTCGTCTGGGGCCAACGTCCTGACTTTC. Translation: CSARVRDRGSSGANVLTF. V and J are TRBV20-1 and TRBJ2-6, with 7 bases fitting TRBD1. The germline V gene has CDR1 DFQATT and CDR2 SNEGSKA (reference sequence). The CDR3 loop spans 18 amino acids. Germline trimming cut 1 base from V and 1 base from J; bases unmatched to any gene: 10.

This clonotype showed up many times. This chain joins TRBV12-5 and TRBJ2-3; TRBD2 is a possible D gene (6 bases). Between the trimmed V and J ends, which lost 7 bases and 0 bases, there was a span of 14 bases. This CDR3 is 15 amino acids long. CDR1 and CDR2 from the germline V gene are LGHNT and FRNRAP. The CDR3 region is CASAAGLLSTDTQYF. Here the CDR3 DNA reads TGTGCTAGTGCCGCGGGACTTCTGAGCACAGATACGCAGTATTTT.

This clonotype was counted ten times or more. The V and J genes are TRBV6-4 and TRBJ2-3, with 7 bases aligning to TRBD1. The trim removed 5 bases at V and 2 bases at J, leaving 7 bases unmatched. Germline V lookup: CDR1 MRHNA, CDR2 SNTAGT. This CDR3 region has 15 residues. CDR3 residues: CASSLTGAYTDTQYF. CDR3 DNA sequence: TGTGCCAGCAGTTTAACAGGGGCCTACACAGATACGCAGTATTTT.

This clonotype qualifies as medium-sized (0.01 to 0.1%). The rearrangement joins TRBV6-5 to TRBJ1-3; D not resolved. The CDR3 consists of 16 residues. Germline V gene sequence: CDR1 MNHEY, CDR2 SVGAGI. Trimming removed 6 bases at V and 0 bases at J, with 15 bases between. In DNA, the CDR3 is TGTGCCAGCAGCCCGGTTTACGTGTCCTCTGGAAACACCATATATTTT. Residues: CASSPVYVSSGNTIYF.